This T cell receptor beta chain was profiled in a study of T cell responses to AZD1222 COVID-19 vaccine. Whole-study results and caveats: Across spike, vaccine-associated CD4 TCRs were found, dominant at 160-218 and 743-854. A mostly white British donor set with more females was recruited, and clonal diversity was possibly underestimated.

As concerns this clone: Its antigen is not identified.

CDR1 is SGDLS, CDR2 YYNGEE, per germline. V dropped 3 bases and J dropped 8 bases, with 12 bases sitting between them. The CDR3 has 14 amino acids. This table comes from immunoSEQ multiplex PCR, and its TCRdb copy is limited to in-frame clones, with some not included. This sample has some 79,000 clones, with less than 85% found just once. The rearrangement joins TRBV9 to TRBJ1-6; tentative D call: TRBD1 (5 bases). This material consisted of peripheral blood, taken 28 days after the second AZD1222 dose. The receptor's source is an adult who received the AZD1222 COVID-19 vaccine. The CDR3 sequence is CASSAGPLDSPLHF. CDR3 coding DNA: TGTGCCAGCAGCGCGGGGCCCTTGGATTCACCCCTCCACTTT.